The 8 T cell receptor beta chains listed next were all sequenced from one sample in a study of Ad26.COV2.S vaccination and SARS-CoV-2 variants. Stated treatment: around 19 received Ad26.COV2.S at low or high dose, single or two shots; 5 received placebo; per-sample allocation not given. At day 63 after the first vaccine or placebo injection, samples were drawn. Only in-frame clones appear in the TCRdb table, and some are missing; sequencing was by immunoSEQ multiplex PCR. The sample yields about 480,000 clones, roughly 89% seen once. The sample consisted of peripheral blood, taken in a trial of Ad26.COV2.S vaccine versus placebo. The receptors shown here come from a person between 18 and 65 years old who received the Ad26.COV2.S COVID-19 vaccine or a placebo.

This clone was observed a few times. V is TRBV5-1 and J is TRBJ1-1; a weak D match, TRBD1 (5 bases). There are 16 residues in the CDR3. Germline CDR1 SGHRS, CDR2 YFSETQ. V lost 4 bases, J lost 1 base, and 17 bases lay in between. The CDR3 DNA is TGCGCCAGCAGCCCCCTGCGGGGGGTGGGGAACACTGAAGCTTTCTTT. Translated: CASSPLRGVGNTEAFF.

The V call is TRBV2, the J call TRBJ2-3; TRBD2 aligns across 12 bases. Germline CDR1 SNHLY, CDR2 FYNNEI. V lost 6 bases, J lost 5 bases, and 6 bases stayed unmatched. The CDR3 length is 15 residues. The CDR3 loop reads CASRPGTSGLDTQYF. In DNA, the CDR3 is TGTGCCAGCAGACCCGGGACTAGCGGGCTAGATACGCAGTATTTT.

This clone was observed a handful of times. The chain has TRBV6-2 or TRBV6-3 and TRBJ2-2; no clear D gene. The CDR3 is 11 residues long. Trimming cost V 6 bases and J 3 bases, with 2 bases left between them. CDR1 and CDR2 from the germline V gene are MNHEY and SVGEGT. CDR3 loop: CASSHTGELFF. The CDR3 nucleotides are TGTGCCAGCAGCCACACCGGGGAGCTGTTTTTT.

J is TRBJ1-5 and V is TRBV2; no firm D call. Trimming took off 1 base at V and 4 bases at J, with 11 bases between the two ends. This CDR3 has 15 amino acids. Per the germline V gene, CDR1 is SNHLY and CDR2 is FYNNEI. The CDR3 region has the DNA TGTGCCAGCAGTGAAGAATTCGGTTGGAATCAGCCCCAGCATTTT. As protein: CASSEEFGWNQPQHF.

The chain has TRBV9 and TRBJ1-6; the D gene is possibly TRBD1 (5 bases). Trimming cost V 0 bases and J 7 bases, with 17 bases left between them. This CDR3 is built from 17 residues. In germline, CDR1 is SGDLS, CDR2 YYNGEE. CDR3 coding DNA: TGTGCCAGCAGCGTAGGCCCCGGGACCACCGAAAATTCACCCCTCCACTTT. Translation: CASSVGPGTTENSPLHF.

The chain carries TRBV27 and TRBJ2-1, with D possibly being TRBD1 (6 bases). The CDR3 contains 15 residues. Germline V CDR1 and CDR2: MNHEY, SMNVEV (reference sequence). Trimming shortened V by 6 bases and J by 9 bases, and 21 bases separated the two germline ends. CDR3 nucleotides: TGTGCCAGCAGATGGGACAACGATATCGCGGGTGAGCAGTTCTTC. Protein sequence: CASRWDNDIAGEQFF.

This clone was observed a single time. The rearrangement joins TRBV9 to TRBJ2-7; 7 bases fit TRBD2. The V gene's germline CDR1 is SGDLS and CDR2 YYNGEE. This CDR3 has 13 amino acids. The junction had 6 bases not matched to a gene; V was cut back by 7 bases and J by 2 bases. The CDR3 sequence: CASGPGGAYEQYF. CDR3 nucleotide sequence: TGTGCCAGCGGCCCTGGGGGGGCCTACGAGCAGTACTTC.

The chain links TRBV28 to TRBJ1-4; possibly TRBD1 for D (6 bases). With 4 bases removed from V and 10 bases from J, the gap between germline ends came to 16 bases. Germline V gene lookup returns CDR1 MDHEN and CDR2 SYDVKM. This CDR3 is built from 14 residues. The CDR3 nucleotides are TGTGCCAGCAGTTCCCCAGGGGTTTCCGGAAAACTGTTTTTT. It specifies CASSSPGVSGKLFF.